This T cell receptor (beta chain) was identified during a study of T-cell reconstitution after alpha-beta-depleted transplantation in children. This clonotype was observed many times. Library preparation (for TCRbeta) was performed with unique molecular identifiers. TCRdb reanalysed the PCR reads using MiXCR and keeps one entry per CDR3 protein. The sample contains 300,000 to 400,000 distinct CDR3 sequences, about 14% of which appear only once. V gave up 0 bases and J gave up 5 bases, with 7 bases separating them. Germline lookup yields CDR1 SGDLS and CDR2 YYNGEE. This CDR3 is 13 amino acids long. The rearrangement uses TRBV9 and TRBJ2-3; D unresolved. Sequences were derived from PBMCs, sampled from the stem cell graft. This TCR came from a human donor who donated a stem cell graft to a child with Fanconi anemia. Here the CDR3 DNA reads TGTGCCAGCAGCGTAGTGTTAGGAGATACGCAGTATTTT. It specifies CASSVVLGDTQYF.